Listed below are T cell receptor beta chains from one sample, sequenced in a study of PD-L1 blockade in urothelial cancer. Produced via immunoSEQ multiplex PCR; TCRdb's table is partial and in-frame only. The repertoire includes under 100,000 clones, 90% of them detected once, and 1.6% sits in the top ten. The sequencing used PBMCs, collected around atezolizumab (anti-PD-L1) treatment. These receptors were taken from a man in his 60s with urothelial cancer. Both conserved end residues are part of each CDR3. Each record gives: CDR3 length, J gene, V gene, D gene, CDR3 DNA, CDR3 protein. D genes are given only for firm matches.

16 TRBJ2-7 TRBV18 TRBD1 TGTGCCAGCTCACCACCATTCGGGACAGGGGGCTCCGAGCAGTACTTC CASSPPFGTGGSEQYF
14 TRBJ1-5 TRBV16 . TGTGCCAGCCGACGGGGGGCCGGCAATCAGCCCCAGCATTTT CASRRGAGNQPQHF
15 TRBJ2-3 TRBV7-2 TRBD1 TGTGCCAGCACTCAGCCGGGACAGGGGACAGATACGCAGTATTTT CASTQPGQGTDTQYF
12 TRBJ1-1 TRBV30 . TGTGCCGGGGGGGCCGGGGCGGGGGGGGCTTTCTTT CAGGAGAGGAFF
14 TRBJ2-7 TRBV5-1 TRBD1 TGCGCCAGCAGCTTACTTAGGGGGCAATACGAGCAGTACTTC CASSLLRGQYEQYF
15 TRBJ1-5 TRBV11-2 . TGTGCGTCGACTGGAGAGGCGGTTAGCAATCAGCCCCAGCATTTT CASTGEAVSNQPQHF
14 TRBJ1-4 TRBV5-4 . TGTGCCAGCAGCTTTGGCAGGGGCAATGAAAAACTGTTTTTT CASSFGRGNEKLFF
14 TRBJ1-1 TRBV7-2 TRBD1 TGTGCCAGCAGCCTCCGACAGGGAGGCTCTGAAGCTTTCTTT CASSLRQGGSEAFF
14 TRBJ1-3 TRBV10-3 . TGTGCCATCAGTGAATCAGGGTCCGGAAACACCATATATTTT CAISESGSGNTIYF
16 TRBJ1-1 TRBV27 . TGTGCCAGCAGTTCACCCAACTCAGCAGGGAAGGACGAAGCTTTCTTT CASSSPNSAGKDEAFF
13 TRBJ2-2 TRBV11-2 . TGTGCCAGCAGCGCCGTTCAGGGCGGGGAGCTGTTTTTT CASSAVQGGELFF
18 TRBJ1-5 TRBV4-3 . TGCGCCAGCAGCCAAGATGGTCGGAGGAGTTATAGCAATCAGCCCCAGCATTTT CASSQDGRRSYSNQPQHF
14 TRBJ1-1 TRBV30 TRBD1 TGTGCCTGGAGTAGGACAGGCCTCCAGCCTGAAGCTTTCTTT CAWSRTGLQPEAFF
18 TRBJ2-4 TRBV7-9 TRBD2 TGTGCCAGCAGCTTACCTACGGGACTAGCGGGGGCCAAAAACATTCAGTACTTC CASSLPTGLAGAKNIQYF
16 TRBJ2-1 TRBV10-3 TRBD2 TGTGCCATCAGTGAGTCTCCCAGGGAGGGGAACAATGAGCAGTTCTTC CAISESPREGNNEQFF
15 TRBJ2-3 TRBV6-4 . TGTGCCAGCAGTGACGACGGCGGGAGCACAGATACGCAGTATTTT CASSDDGGSTDTQYF
16 TRBJ2-3 TRBV19 . TGTGCCAGTAGTTCTCCGGGGGTCTCTAGCACAGATACGCAGTATTTT CASSSPGVSSTDTQYF
14 TRBJ2-3 TRBV6-1 . TGTGCCAGCAGTGAAGTCAGGGTCACAGATACGCAGTATTTT CASSEVRVTDTQYF